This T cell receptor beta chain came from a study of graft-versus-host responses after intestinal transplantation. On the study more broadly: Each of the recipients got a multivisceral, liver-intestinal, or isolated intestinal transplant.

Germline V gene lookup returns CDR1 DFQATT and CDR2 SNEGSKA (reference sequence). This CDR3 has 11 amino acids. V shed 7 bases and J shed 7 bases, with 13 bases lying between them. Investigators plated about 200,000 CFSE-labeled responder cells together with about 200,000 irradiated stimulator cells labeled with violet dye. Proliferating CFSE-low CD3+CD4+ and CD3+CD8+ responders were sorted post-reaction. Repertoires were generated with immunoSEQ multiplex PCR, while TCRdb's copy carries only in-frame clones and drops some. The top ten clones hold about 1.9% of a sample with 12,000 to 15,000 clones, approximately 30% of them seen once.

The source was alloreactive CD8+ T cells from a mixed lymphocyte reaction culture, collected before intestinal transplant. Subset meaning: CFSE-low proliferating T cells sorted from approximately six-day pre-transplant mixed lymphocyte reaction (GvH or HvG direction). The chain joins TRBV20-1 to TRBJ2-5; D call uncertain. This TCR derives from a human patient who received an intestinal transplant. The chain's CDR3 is CSGVRYGTQYF. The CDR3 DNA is TGCAGTGGGGTGCGGTACGGGACCCAGTACTTC.